This T cell receptor (beta chain) was found in a study of cytomegalovirus exposure and HLA in healthy donors. The germline gives CDR1 SGHTA, CDR2 FQGNSA. This CDR3 is 16 amino acids long. Trimming removed 1 base from V and 1 base from J, with 12 bases in between. Amplification used 60 Vbeta primers and 13 Jbeta primers. Sequenced by immunoSEQ multiplex PCR; TCRdb stores in-frame clones only, minus some. This sample yields some 40,000 clones, of which about 80% are seen a single time; 10% to 13% belongs to the top ten. V gene TRBV7-2 combines with J gene TRBJ2-3, with D unresolved. This TCR derives from a woman between 18 and 29 years old in good health and CMV-seropositive. Sequenced material: PBMCs. The CDR3 region is CASSLGSLRGTDTQYF. DNA for the CDR3: TGTGCCAGCAGCTTAGGCTCCCTCCGGGGCACAGATACGCAGTATTTT.